These 18 T cell receptor beta chains were all obtained from the same sample, sequenced in a study of CD8+CD57+ T cells in acquired aplastic anemia. CDR3 and TCR beta VDJ profiling relied on genomic DNA as the template. TCRdb analysed the reads with MiXCR anew, one entry per CDR3 protein. Seen here are roughly 150,000 distinct CDR3 sequences, 35% to 55% observed once, and the top ten hold about 1.1%. Sequencing used sorted CD4+, CD8+, or CD8+CD57+ T cells (not recorded which) from PBMCs. These receptors were obtained from a human donor in good health.

The chain uses TRBV24-1 and TRBJ1-3, with D unresolved. V lost 4 bases, J lost 1 base, and 7 bases lay in between. CDR3 length: 14 residues. Germline lookup yields CDR1 KGHDR and CDR2 SFDVKD. Here the CDR3 DNA reads TGTGCCACCAGTGACCCCGCGTCTGGAAACACCATATATTTT. It encodes CATSDPASGNTIYF.

In regard to this clonotype: A much larger clone differs by one base, so this may be a read error. J is TRBJ1-5 and V is TRBV5-1, with a possible D match to TRBD1 (5 bases). The CDR3 length is 15 residues. The germline V gene has CDR1 SGHRS and CDR2 YFSETQ. The CDR3 coding sequence is TGCGCCGGCAGCCCGGGGGGGAACGTCAATCAGCCCCAGCATTTT. Residues: CAGSPGGNVNQPQHF.

V is TRBV19 and J is TRBJ1-6; unclear D gene. Germline V gives CDR1 LNHDA, CDR2 SQIVND (reference sequence). The germline V and J ends were trimmed by 6 bases and 9 bases, with 15 bases remaining between them. The CDR3 covers 14 residues. CDR3 amino acids: CASREVKRSSPLHF. CDR3 bases: TGTGCCAGTAGAGAGGTCAAACGATCTTCACCCCTCCACTTT.

This clonotype was counted ten times or more. The chain employs TRBV19 and TRBJ2-2, with TRBD1 matching 8 bases. Trimming removed 3 bases from V and 10 bases from J; junction bases left unmatched: 7. CDR1 and CDR2 from the germline V gene are LNHDA and SQIVND (reference sequence). This CDR3 spans 14 amino acids. The CDR3 coding sequence is TGTGCCAGTAGTATCACCAGGGGGCAGGAGGAGCTGTTTTTT. It is translated as CASSITRGQEELFF.

This clonotype showed up just a few times. This sequence joins TRBV20-1 and TRBJ2-1; 8 nucleotides line up with TRBD2. The CDR3 spans 14 residues. Germline V CDR1 and CDR2: DFQATT, SNEGSKA (reference sequence). V shed 3 bases, J shed 10 bases, and the junction held 11 bases outside the gene matches. The CDR3 loop is CSASGGLDYGEQFF. For the CDR3, the DNA is TGCAGTGCTAGCGGGGGACTAGATTACGGCGAGCAGTTCTTC.

Details on this clonotype: Possible read error: a much larger clone is one base away. The V and J genes are TRBV20-1 and TRBJ2-5, with 8 bases matching TRBD2. The CDR3 is 17 amino acids. The germline CDR1 and CDR2 sequences are DFQATT and SNEGSKA (reference sequence). The CDR3 bases are TGCGGTGCTAGAGATAGTAGGAGCGGGGGTACTTGGGAGACCCAGTACTTC. Its translation is CGARDSRSGGTWETQYF.

This clonotype has at least ten counts. V is TRBV11-2 and J is TRBJ1-1; no definite D call. The CDR3 sequence is 13 residues long. V gave up 5 bases and J gave up 1 base, with 8 bases separating them. CDR1 is SGHAT and CDR2 is FQNNGV in the germline V gene. DNA for the CDR3: TGTGCCAGCAGCCCCCCGGGGAACACTGAAGCTTTCTTT. Translated, it gives CASSPPGNTEAFF.

V is TRBV5-1 and J is TRBJ1-3; TRBD1 matches 8 bases. The CDR3 spans 12 residues. Germline V gene data show CDR1 as SGHRS and CDR2 as YFSETQ. Losses at the gene ends were 4 bases for V and 7 bases for J; bases not matched to a gene: 1. This chain's CDR3 is CASSRDRNTIYF. The DNA of the CDR3 is TGCGCCAGCAGCCGGGACAGGAACACCATATATTTT. Drawing the rest from reference TRBV5-1 and TRBJ1-3, the complete variable domain is KAGVTQTPRYLIKTRGQQVTLSCSPISGHRSVSWYQQTPGQGLQFLFEYFSETQRNKGNFPGRFSGRQFSNSRSEMNVSTLELGDSALYLCASSRDRNTIYFGEGSWLTVV.

V usage is TRBV10-3 and J usage is TRBJ1-2, with D possibly being TRBD1 (5 bases). V dropped 6 bases and J dropped 5 bases, with 16 bases sitting between them. The CDR3 length is 14 residues. The germline gives CDR1 ENHRY, CDR2 SYGVKD. CDR3 DNA: TGTGCCATCAGCCGGACGGGGCCCCTTTATGGCTACACCTTC. It yields the protein CAISRTGPLYGYTF.

The CDR3 coding sequence is TGCAGCGTTGATTGGAGGGGACTAGCGGGGGAGCAGTTCTTC. The encoded protein is CSVDWRGLAGEQFF. V is TRBV29-1 and J is TRBJ2-1; 13 bases map to TRBD2. Germline V lookup: CDR1 SQVTM, CDR2 ANQGSEA. Trimming cost V 3 bases and J 10 bases; bases outside gene matches: 6. This CDR3 comprises 14 residues.

As for this clonotype: Germline and junction disagree at one end, which may indicate a read error. The V and J genes are TRBV13 and TRBJ1-2; perhaps TRBD1 as D (5 bases). The germline V gene has CDR1 PRHDT and CDR2 FYEKMQ (reference sequence). The CDR3 runs 12 residues. CDR3 loop: CASSIGVYGYTF. The CDR3, as DNA: TGTGCCAGCAGCATAGGGGTCTATGGCTACACCTTC.

At least ten counts were recorded for this clonotype. A read error may explain this, as a much larger clone is one base away. The genes are TRBV10-3 and TRBJ1-6; possible D gene TRBD1, 6 bases. Germline V lookup: CDR1 ENHRY, CDR2 SYGVKD. V lost 11 bases and J 5 bases, leaving 16 bases between the germline ends. The CDR3 has 14 residues. The CDR3 region is CAASKEGDNSPLHF. CDR3 coding DNA: TGTGCCGCCTCTAAGGAGGGGGATAATTCACCCCTCCACTTT.

This chain joins TRBV10-3 and TRBJ1-1; D ambiguous. CDR1 and CDR2 from the germline V gene are ENHRY and SYGVKD. The CDR3 runs 14 residues. The V end lost 3 bases, the J end lost 1 base, and 9 bases lay between the germline ends. CDR3 coding DNA: TGTGCCATCAGTGATTCTCAGTCGAACACTGAAGCTTTCTTT. The encoded protein is CAISDSQSNTEAFF.

The V and J genes are TRBV20-1 and TRBJ2-7, with 12 nucleotides matching TRBD2. This CDR3 has 13 amino acids. CDR1 and CDR2 (germline): DFQATT, SNEGSKA (reference sequence). V trimming: 6 bases; J trimming: 3 bases; junction bases outside the gene matches: 3. The chain's CDR3 is CSAQLAGGYEQYF. The CDR3 DNA follows: TGCAGTGCCCAACTAGCGGGAGGCTACGAGCAGTACTTC.

Turning to this clonotype: A much more abundant neighbour one base away suggests this may be a read error. The chain combines TRBV12-3 or TRBV12-4 with TRBJ1-3; possible D gene TRBD1, 6 bases. This CDR3 is 12 amino acids long. The CDR3 sequence is CAGSLALEGDYF. CDR3 DNA: TGTGCCGGCAGTTTAGCCTTGGAGGGGGACTATTTT.

This clonotype has only a few counts. The chain employs TRBV30 and TRBJ2-7, with TRBD2 matching 9 bases. This CDR3 has 16 residues. J was trimmed by 4 bases and V by 0 bases; bases with no gene match: 10. Per the germline V gene, CDR1 is GTSNPN and CDR2 is SVGIG (reference sequence). The CDR3 protein is CAWSVLVAGAIYEQYF. The CDR3 bases are TGTGCCTGGAGTGTACTAGTAGCGGGAGCAATATACGAGCAGTACTTC.

The gene calls are TRBV10-3 and TRBJ2-3; possible D gene TRBD2, 7 bases. From germline, CDR1 is ENHRY and CDR2 SYGVKD. Trimming removed 7 bases at V and 1 base at J, with 15 bases between. The CDR3 totals 15 residues. The DNA for the CDR3 is TGTGCCATCAATGGGGGGGCTTCAGGCACAGATACGCAGTATTTT. This codes for CAINGGASGTDTQYF.

The chain employs TRBV20-1 and TRBJ1-5; TRBD1 agrees at 7 bases. Trimming took 2 bases from V and 3 from J; bases not matched to a gene: 7. This CDR3 is 15 amino acids long. Germline V CDR1 and CDR2: DFQATT, SNEGSKA (reference sequence). The CDR3 loop reads CSARLPGQHNQPQHF. The CDR3 coding sequence is TGCAGTGCTAGACTTCCGGGACAGCACAATCAGCCCCAGCATTTT.